This entry lists 20 T cell receptor beta chains sequenced from one sample in a study of shared clonotypes between healthy human individuals (dated by TCRdb to 2018 to 2020). The receptor library was made with the immunoSEQ multiplex PCR assay. Sourced from immuneACCESS, this table was stored by TCRdb with only in-frame sequences that have V and J called. A share of the clones is absent; for the studies checked, an unresolved V gene accounts for under half, and the remainder has no known explanation. This sample is represented by approximately 460,000 clones; around 77% of them were singletons. Of the sample, around 12% is held by the ten largest clones. The sequencing sample was made of PBMCs. The receptors stem from a middle-aged woman in good health. Some clones in this sample may be carry-over from other donors' samples.

The CDR3 DNA follows: TGTGCCAGCAGCTTAGTGGGACTATTTGCCAATGAGCAGTTCTTC. It specifies CASSLVGLFANEQFF. The chain has TRBV11-2 and TRBJ2-1; TRBD2 aligns across 7 bases. Trimming cost V 1 base and J 6 bases; bases outside gene matches: 6. The CDR3 sequence is 15 residues long. Germline V CDR1 and CDR2: SGHAT, FQNNGV.

The rearrangement links TRBV29-1 to TRBJ2-1; 11 bases map to TRBD2. The CDR3 loop spans 17 amino acids. Trimming cost V 3 bases and J 0 bases; bases outside gene matches: 7. Germline V gene lookup returns CDR1 SQVTM and CDR2 ANQGSEA. Written as DNA, the CDR3 is TGCAGCGTTGAGCTTCTAGCGGGAGGCAGCTCCTACAATGAGCAGTTCTTC. Translated: CSVELLAGGSSYNEQFF.

The V and J genes are TRBV9 and TRBJ1-2, with D possibly TRBD1 on 5 matching bases. Germline loops: CDR1 SGDLS, CDR2 YYNGEE. Trimming cost V 5 bases and J 0 bases, with 11 bases left between them. The CDR3 loop spans 14 amino acids. The DNA for the CDR3 is TGTGCCAGCAGGAGGGGTTCGACTAACTATGGCTACACCTTC. This sequence encodes CASRRGSTNYGYTF. The variable domain in full, with the rest retrieved from reference TRBV9 and TRBJ1-2, is DSGVTQTPKHLITATGQRVTLRCSPRSGDLSVYWYQQSLDQGLQFLIQYYNGEERAKGNILERFSAQQFPDLHSELNLSSLELGDSALYFCASRRGSTNYGYTFGSGTRLTVV.

V gene TRBV29-1 combines with J gene TRBJ1-4; no clear D gene. The V end was cut by 7 bases, the J end by 7 bases, with 16 bases between. The CDR3 runs to 13 residues. CDR1 is SQVTM and CDR2 is ANQGSEA in the germline V gene. CDR3 in DNA: TGCAGCGCAAGCAGTGTGAGACTTGAAAAACTGTTTTTT. Its translation is CSASSVRLEKLFF.

Concerning this clone: One base separates it from a far larger clone, so it is likely a read error. The rearrangement joins TRBV6-6 to TRBJ1-1, with 8 bases aligning to TRBD1. Per the germline V gene, CDR1 is MNHNY and CDR2 is SVGAGI (reference sequence). CDR3 length: 14 amino acids. CDR3 residues: CASSEGQENTEAFF. CDR3 in DNA: TGTGCCAGCAGTGAGGGACAGGAGAACACTGAAGCCTTCTTT.

This clone appeared a few times. This chain uses TRBV27 with TRBJ1-4; 10 nucleotides line up with TRBD1. V trimming: 5 bases; J trimming: 7 bases; junction bases outside the gene matches: 7. Germline V gene data show CDR1 as MNHEY and CDR2 as SMNVEV (reference sequence). CDR3 size: 15 residues. The DNA for the CDR3 is TGTGCCAGCAGTCGAAAGGGACAGGGGACTGAAAAACTGTTTTTT. Protein sequence: CASSRKGQGTEKLFF. Looking up the rest from reference TRBV27 and TRBJ1-4 gives the full variable domain: EAQVTQNPRYLITVTGKKLTVTCSQNMNHEYMSWYRQDPGLGLRQIYYSMNVEVTDKGDVPEGYKVSRKEKRNFPLILESPSPNQTSLYFCASSRKGQGTEKLFFGSGTQLSVL.

The count of this clone is one. The chain recombines TRBV6-5 with TRBJ2-2, with a tentative D call TRBD1 (6 bases). The germline CDR1 and CDR2 sequences are MNHEY and SVGAGI. CDR3 length equals 14 residues. V gave up 7 bases and J gave up 1 base, with 10 bases separating them. CDR3 sequence: CASTRTVNTGELFF. Written as DNA, the CDR3 is TGTGCCAGCACCCGGACAGTGAACACCGGGGAGCTGTTTTTT.

The gene calls are TRBV30 and TRBJ2-3; the D is unclear. The CDR3 runs 13 residues. Germline CDR1 reads GTSNPN; CDR2 reads SVGIG (reference sequence). The V end was cut by 2 bases, the J end by 4 bases, with 10 bases between. The CDR3 region is CAWSTPGADTQYF. In DNA form, the CDR3 reads TGTGCCTGGAGTACCCCTGGGGCAGATACGCAGTATTTT.

V usage is TRBV28 and J usage is TRBJ2-7; TRBD2 is a possible D gene (5 bases). The CDR3 spans 13 residues. Looked up from germline, CDR1 is MDHEN and CDR2 is SYDVKM. V lost 2 bases, J lost 3 bases, and 8 bases lay in between. The CDR3 sequence is CASSLVGVYEQYF. Here the CDR3 DNA reads TGTGCCAGCAGTTTAGTCGGGGTCTACGAGCAGTACTTC. The variable domain in full, with the rest retrieved from reference TRBV28 and TRBJ2-7, is DVKVTQSSRYLVKRTGEKVFLECVQDMDHENMFWYRQDPGLGLRLIYFSYDVKMKEKGDIPEGYSVSREKKERFSLILESASTNQTSMYLCASSLVGVYEQYFGPGTRLTVT.

The rearrangement joins TRBV19 to TRBJ2-6; D remains ambiguous. The CDR3 runs 15 residues. CDR1 LNHDA and CDR2 SQIVND come from the germline V gene (reference sequence). Deletions cut 7 bases from V and 2 bases from J, with 12 bases between. The CDR3, as DNA: TGTGCCAGTACCGGGTCCACGGCTGGGGCCAACGTCCTGACTTTC. Translated: CASTGSTAGANVLTF. Full variable domain (missing parts from reference TRBV19 and TRBJ2-6): DGGITQSPKYLFRKEGQNVTLSCEQNLNHDAMYWYRQDPGQGLRLIYYSQIVNDFQKGDIAEGYSVSREKKESFPLTVTSAQKNPTAFYLCASTGSTAGANVLTFGAGSRLTVL.

With regard to this clone: Just one base apart from a much larger clone, this may be a read error. This chain joins TRBV5-1 and TRBJ2-5, with 11 bases matching TRBD2. CDR1 is SGHRS and CDR2 is YFSETQ in the germline V gene. CDR3 size: 15 residues. The CDR3 region has the DNA TGCGCCAACAGCTACGGGACTAGCGGCGAAGAGACCCAGTACTTC. Translated, it gives CANSYGTSGEETQYF.

The genes are TRBV10-2 and TRBJ2-3; D is ambiguous. This CDR3 has 12 residues. Germline assignment: CDR1 WSHSY and CDR2 SAAADI. Trimming removed 6 bases at V and 6 bases at J, with 10 bases between. The CDR3 region is CASRGIRDTQYF. The CDR3, as DNA: TGCGCCAGCAGAGGGATAAGGGATACGCAGTATTTT.

V is TRBV14 and J is TRBJ1-2; D is perhaps TRBD1 (5 bases). The CDR3 contains 16 residues. Trimming cost V 2 bases and J 1 base, with 14 bases left between them. Germline V gene lookup returns CDR1 SGHDN and CDR2 FVKESK. The CDR3 DNA reads TGTGCCAGCAGCCAAAACCGGGGGTCGTTTAACTATGGCTACACCTTC. This gives the protein CASSQNRGSFNYGYTF. The variable domain in full, with the rest retrieved from reference TRBV14 and TRBJ1-2, is EAGVTQFPSHSVIEKGQTVTLRCDPISGHDNLYWYRRVMGKEIKFLLHFVKESKQDESGMPNNRFLAERTGGTYSTLKVQPAELEDSGVYFCASSQNRGSFNYGYTFGSGTRLTVV.

This clone came up once. This sequence joins TRBV4-2 and TRBJ1-2; 8 bases match TRBD1. The V gene end was trimmed by 0 bases and the J gene end by 4 bases; junction bases not matched to a gene: 4. CDR1 is LGHNA, CDR2 YNFKEQ, per germline. The CDR3 has 15 residues. The CDR3 DNA reads as TGTGCCAGCAGCCAAGATGACAGGGGCTCCTATGGCTACACCTTC. It translates to CASSQDDRGSYGYTF.

The rearrangement uses TRBV28 and TRBJ2-1, with D possibly TRBD1 on 5 matching bases. Per the germline V gene, CDR1 is MDHEN and CDR2 is SYDVKM. There are 15 residues in the CDR3. V gave up 2 bases and J gave up 10 bases, with 18 bases separating them. The CDR3 nucleotides read TGTGCCAGCAGTTTAGGGGCCCCCTCGGCTTACGAGCAGTTCTTC. As protein: CASSLGAPSAYEQFF.

A remark on this clone: A far larger clone is a single base away, which makes a read error likely. The identical CDR3 is also encoded by other nucleotide sequences in the sample. V is TRBV27 and J is TRBJ2-7; 7 bases map to TRBD1. Trimming at V came to 5 bases and at J to 6 bases, leaving 37 bases not matched to a gene. CDR1 and CDR2 (germline): MNHEY, SMNVEV (reference sequence). This CDR3 has 23 residues. In DNA, the CDR3 is TGTGCCAGCAGTGCCAGACAGCGAGATACCGAACCCTTACTACGGGACAGCTTAGCCGAGCAGTACTTC. This sequence encodes CASSARQRDTEPLLRDSLAEQYF.

J is TRBJ1-5 and V is TRBV19; no clear D. The CDR3 is made up of 13 amino acids. V gave up 6 bases and J gave up 5 bases, with 11 bases separating them. Per the germline V gene, CDR1 is LNHDA and CDR2 is SQIVND (reference sequence). CDR3 DNA sequence: TGTGCCAGTAGCCCTAGCGTAGATCAGCCCCAGCATTTT. This encodes CASSPSVDQPQHF.

This clone occurred many times. The rearrangement joins TRBV29-1 to TRBJ1-3; D gene uncertain. Per germline, CDR1 SQVTM and CDR2 ANQGSEA. The CDR3 covers 15 residues. Deletions cut 0 bases from V and 1 base from J, with 10 bases between. In DNA form, the CDR3 reads TGCAGCGTTGAAGATGGATCGATTTCTGGAAACACCATATATTTT. It translates to CSVEDGSISGNTIYF.

In this sample, this clone turned up once. The gene calls are TRBV18 and TRBJ2-1, with 10 bases lining up with TRBD2. The ends lost 0 bases at V and 2 bases at J; junction bases unmatched: 7. Germline V gene lookup returns CDR1 KGHSH and CDR2 LQKENI. CDR3 size: 18 residues. The CDR3 protein is CASSPPPGLASTYNEQFF. In nucleotides, the CDR3 is TGTGCCAGCTCACCACCGCCGGGACTAGCGTCCACCTACAATGAGCAGTTCTTC.

The chain combines TRBV6-5 with TRBJ2-2; D is ambiguous. The CDR3 covers 14 residues. V lost 6 bases and J 1 base, leaving 9 bases between the germline ends. The germline gives CDR1 MNHEY, CDR2 SVGAGI. This CDR3 reads CASRGSQNTGELFF. CDR3 sequence (DNA): TGTGCCAGCAGAGGTAGTCAGAACACCGGGGAGCTGTTTTTT.